These 18 T cell receptor beta chains came from one sample sequenced in a study of cytomegalovirus exposure and HLA in healthy donors. PCR primers comprised 60 Vbeta and 13 Jbeta primers. Sequenced by immunoSEQ multiplex PCR; TCRdb stores in-frame clones only, minus some. The table lists some 150,000 clones, about 75% of them singletons. Input material: PBMCs. Source of these receptors: a male donor in good health and CMV-seronegative.

The chain uses TRBV5-1 and TRBJ2-3; tentative D call: TRBD1 (5 bases). CDR1 and CDR2 (germline): SGHRS, YFSETQ. Trimming took off 2 bases at V and 0 bases at J, with 13 bases between the two ends. CDR3 length equals 16 residues. The CDR3 DNA is TGCGCCAGCAGCTTAAGAACAGGACCTAGCACAGATACGCAGTATTTT. It is translated as CASSLRTGPSTDTQYF.

This chain links TRBV2 with TRBJ1-2; 7 bases map to TRBD1. CDR1 is SNHLY, CDR2 FYNNEI, per germline. The CDR3 totals 17 residues. The V segment lost 7 bases and the J segment 3 bases; nucleotides outside the gene matches: 17. CDR3 in DNA: TGTGCCAGCACCGCTGAGACAGGGTTTCCTACTGACTATGGCTACACCTTC. Translation: CASTAETGFPTDYGYTF.

The chain combines TRBV4-2 with TRBJ2-1; 12 nucleotides align to TRBD2. The junction had 13 bases not matched to a gene; V was cut back by 4 bases and J by 0 bases. The germline CDR1 and CDR2 sequences are LGHNA and YNFKEQ. This CDR3 has 20 amino acids. The CDR3 DNA is TGTGCCAGCAGCCTTGAACCGGGACTAGCGGGTAAGAGCTCCTACAATGAGCAGTTCTTC. It encodes CASSLEPGLAGKSSYNEQFF.

The gene calls are TRBV30 and TRBJ1-3; the D is unclear. CDR1 is GTSNPN, CDR2 SVGIG, per germline (reference sequence). The CDR3 loop spans 13 amino acids. V lost 0 bases to trimming and J lost 1 base, with 4 bases between them. The CDR3 coding sequence is TGTGCCTGGAGTGTTACATCTGGAAACACCATATATTTT. It is translated as CAWSVTSGNTIYF.

This chain joins TRBV4-3 and TRBJ1-1, with 7 bases fitting TRBD1. This CDR3 spans 14 amino acids. From germline, CDR1 is LGHNA and CDR2 YSLEER. V trimming: 2 bases; J trimming: 6 bases; junction bases outside the gene matches: 6. DNA of the CDR3: TGCGCCAGCAGCCAAATAGGGACAGTTCCTGAAGCTTTCTTT. Translating it yields CASSQIGTVPEAFF.

The rearrangement joins TRBV6-5 to TRBJ1-1; no clear D gene. The CDR3 consists of 15 residues. Germline loops: CDR1 MNHEY, CDR2 SVGAGI. The V end was cut by 0 bases, the J end by 5 bases, with 13 bases between. The CDR3 is CASSYSVRVATEAFF. CDR3 nucleotide sequence: TGTGCCAGCAGTTACTCGGTCCGAGTCGCAACTGAAGCTTTCTTT.

This chain uses TRBV5-6 with TRBJ1-5, with 8 bases matching TRBD1. The CDR3 extends over 14 amino acids. V lost 3 bases and J lost 2; bases outside the gene matches: 1. The germline CDR1 and CDR2 sequences are SGHDT and YYEEEE. In nucleotides, the CDR3 is TGTGCCAGCAGCTCAGGGGGCGGCAATCAGCCCCAGCATTTT. Its protein product is CASSSGGGNQPQHF.

Here the CDR3 reads CASSLAGAGGPYEQFF. The CDR3 bases are TGTGCCAGCAGCTTAGCAGGAGCGGGAGGGCCCTATGAGCAGTTCTTC. The gene calls are TRBV7-9 and TRBJ2-1, with 10 bases fitting TRBD2. The CDR3 is 16 amino acids. The J segment lost 8 bases and the V segment lost 0 bases, leaving 7 bases of the junction unmatched. Germline CDR1 is SEHNR and CDR2 is FQNEAQ (reference sequence).

In DNA form, the CDR3 reads TGTGCCAGCAGGGACGGACAGCTGAACACCGGGGAGCTGTTTTTT. Amino acids: CASRDGQLNTGELFF. This rearrangement joins TRBV7-9 to TRBJ2-2; TRBD1 might be the D (6 bases). V lost 6 bases to trimming and J lost 1 base, with 12 bases between them. Germline CDR1 SEHNR, CDR2 FQNEAQ (reference sequence). The CDR3 has 15 amino acids.

This chain links TRBV30 with TRBJ1-1, with D maybe TRBD1 (6 bases). CDR1 and CDR2 (germline): GTSNPN, SVGIG (reference sequence). V lost 0 bases and J lost 4, with 15 bases in between. The CDR3 contains 15 residues. CDR3 sequence reads: CAWSVPAGVLTEAFF. CDR3 nucleotides: TGTGCCTGGAGTGTACCCGCAGGGGTTCTCACTGAAGCTTTCTTT.

This clone was recorded only once. This sequence joins TRBV6-6 and TRBJ1-2; 11 positions match TRBD1. V gave up 7 bases and J gave up 7 bases; unmatched junction bases: 5. The germline V gene encodes CDR1 MNHNY and CDR2 SVGAGI (reference sequence). This CDR3 has 13 amino acids. The CDR3 reads CASKQDRGPGYTF. The CDR3 bases are TGTGCCAGCAAGCAGGACAGGGGGCCTGGCTACACCTTC.

The rearrangement links TRBV5-1 to TRBJ2-1; 11 nucleotides match TRBD2. The V gene end was trimmed by 1 base and the J gene end by 9 bases; junction bases not matched to a gene: 6. Germline V gives CDR1 SGHRS, CDR2 YFSETQ. The CDR3 sequence is 15 residues long. The chain's CDR3 is CASSLIAGGPGEQFF. The CDR3 nucleotides are TGCGCCAGCAGCTTGATAGCGGGGGGGCCCGGTGAGCAGTTCTTC.

This clone was recorded a few times. The chain is built from TRBV5-1 and TRBJ2-6, with D possibly TRBD1 on 6 matching bases. V was clipped by 4 bases and J by 4 bases, with 15 bases between them. Germline CDR1 SGHRS, CDR2 YFSETQ. This CDR3 spans 16 amino acids. The DNA for the CDR3 is TGCGCCAGCAGCATCTTACAGGGTGCAGGGGCCAACGTCCTGACTTTC. Residues: CASSILQGAGANVLTF.

The chain has TRBV2 and TRBJ1-1; unclear D gene. Trimming left V 7 bases short and J 1 base short, with 10 bases between. The germline V gene has CDR1 SNHLY and CDR2 FYNNEI. The CDR3 totals 13 residues. CDR3 bases: TGTGCCAGCACCCTCGTAGAGAACACTGAAGCTTTCTTT. Translating gives CASTLVENTEAFF.

This clone came up a few times. The chain recombines TRBV9 with TRBJ2-1; perhaps TRBD1 as D (6 bases). CDR1 and CDR2 from the germline V gene are SGDLS and YYNGEE. The ends were cut back, 0 bases at V and 12 bases at J, with 16 bases in the middle. This CDR3 is built from 14 residues. The CDR3 nucleotides read TGTGCCAGCAGCGTAGAAGGTCTCCTACAGGGGCAGTTCTTC. It translates to CASSVEGLLQGQFF.

The CDR3 sequence is CASSRPGELYGYTF. The DNA for the CDR3 is TGTGCCAGCAGCCGCCCCGGAGAACTTTATGGCTACACCTTC. The rearrangement uses TRBV5-6 and TRBJ1-2, with D hard to call. V was clipped by 4 bases and J by 5 bases, with 15 bases between them. The germline V gene encodes CDR1 SGHDT and CDR2 YYEEEE. CDR3 length: 14 residues.

The chain carries TRBV13 and TRBJ2-7; 10 nucleotides align to TRBD2. Germline V lookup: CDR1 PRHDT, CDR2 FYEKMQ (reference sequence). With 1 base clipped from V and 4 bases from J, the junction kept 7 bases outside the gene matches. The CDR3 has 16 amino acids. The CDR3 sequence is CASSLDPASGGYEQYF. Written as DNA, the CDR3 is TGTGCCAGCAGCTTAGATCCAGCTAGCGGGGGATACGAGCAGTACTTC.

V gene TRBV2 combines with J gene TRBJ2-1; TRBD2 matches 11 bases. This CDR3 has 17 residues. The V and J ends lost 0 bases and 5 bases, in that order; junction bases with no gene match: 6. Germline lookup yields CDR1 SNHLY and CDR2 FYNNEI. Here the CDR3 reads CASSEAGLAGGDNEQFF. In DNA, the CDR3 is TGTGCCAGCAGTGAAGCGGGCCTAGCGGGAGGCGACAATGAGCAGTTCTTC.